A selection of T cell receptor beta chains follows, all from one sample in a study of shared clonotypes between healthy human individuals. The assay was immunoSEQ multiplex PCR, and TCRdb's table has in-frame clones only and misses some. The table shows a few million clones, with 85% to 95% occurring only once. Material for sequencing was naive CD4+ T cells sorted from blood. The source is a man aged 18 to 29 in good health. CDR3s include the opening cysteine and the closing phenylalanine or tryptophan. A D gene is named only where the DNA matches it firmly. A row's size may be missing; if present it is once, few, many or a size class.

clone_size j_call v_call d_call cdr3_nt cdr3_aa
. TRBJ1-1 TRBV15 . TGTGCCACCAGCACGGACAGGAACACTGAAGCTTTCTTT CATSTDRNTEAFF
. TRBJ2-1 TRBV6-5 . TGTGCCAGCAGTTACGGCGGGGGCAACTACAATGAGCAGTTCTTC CASSYGGGNYNEQFF
. TRBJ2-7 TRBV5-8 TRBD2 TGTGCCAGCAGACCTACCGGGCGGGGGACCTACGAGCAGTACTTC CASRPTGRGTYEQYF
. TRBJ2-1 TRBV5-6 . TGTGCCAGCAGCCCGGCAGGGTATAATGAGCAGTTCTTC CASSPAGYNEQFF
once TRBJ1-5 TRBV5-6 . TGTGCCAGCAGCCTAGGGGGTCTTAGCAATCAGCCCCAGCATTTT CASSLGGLSNQPQHF
. TRBJ2-6 TRBV5-1 . TGCGCCAGCAGCTTGGCCCCGGACCTTGGGGCCAACGTCCTGACTTTC CASSLAPDLGANVLTF
. TRBJ2-3 TRBV10-2 . TGCGCCAGCAGAGATGGGCGCTACGTGGCTACGCAGTATTTT CASRDGRYVATQYF
. TRBJ1-1 TRBV7-6 . TGTGCCAGCAGCCCCCAGCCGAGGGAAATGAACACTGAAGCTTTCTTT CASSPQPREMNTEAFF
. TRBJ1-1 TRBV1 . TGCACCAGCAGCCAAGACCCCTTTAGGACCCAGGCGAGGACTGAAGCTTTCTTT CTSSQDPFRTQARTEAFF
few TRBJ1-1 TRBV15 . TGTGCCACCAGCAGAGATACGGCTTACGAAGCTTTCTTT CATSRDTAYEAFF
. TRBJ2-3 TRBV18 . TGTGCCAGCTCACGCACGCCAGGGAAGACAGATACGCAGTATTTT CASSRTPGKTDTQYF
once TRBJ2-3 TRBV29-1 TRBD2 TGCAGCTCGCGGGGAGCGGGAAACACAGATACGCAGTATTTT CSSRGAGNTDTQYF
. TRBJ1-6 TRBV27 TRBD1 TGTGCCAGCAGTTCCTATAGGACAGGGGGTTATAATTCACCCCTCCACTTT CASSSYRTGGYNSPLHF
. TRBJ1-2 TRBV7-9 . TGTGCCAGCAGCTTAGAGTCCGGACAGAACTATGGCTACACCTTC CASSLESGQNYGYTF
. TRBJ2-1 TRBV7-2 TRBD2 TGTGCCAGCAGCTTCGGGACTAGCGGGAGGGCCCATGAGCAGTTCTTC CASSFGTSGRAHEQFF
once TRBJ2-5 TRBV11-2 TRBD1 TGTGCCACTAAGGGACAGGGGGCCGAGACCCAGTACTTC CATKGQGAETQYF
. TRBJ2-6 TRBV6-1 . TGTGCCAGCAGTGAATATCGGAGCAAAGGCTCTGGGGCCAACGTCCTGACTTTC CASSEYRSKGSGANVLTF
. TRBJ1-1 TRBV18 . TGTGCCAGCTCACCCCCGGGACGGGGGAACACTGAAGCTTTCTTT CASSPPGRGNTEAFF
. TRBJ2-5 TRBV7-6 . TGTGCCAGCAGCCCCGGGCCCCAAGAGACCCAGTACTTC CASSPGPQETQYF
. TRBJ2-7 TRBV5-5 . TGTGCCAGCAGCTTGTGGGACATGAACTCCTACGAGCAGTACTTC CASSLWDMNSYEQYF
. TRBJ1-2 TRBV18 . TGTGCCAGCTCACCACCTGGAGGGGGAGTAGGGGGCTACACCTTC CASSPPGGGVGGYTF
. TRBJ2-7 TRBV2 . TGTGCCAGCAATCCCGGGACATGGACCACCTACGAGCAGTACTTC CASNPGTWTTYEQYF
once TRBJ1-1 TRBV6-5 . TGTGCCAGCAGTTTAAACGGCAGGACGAACACTGAAGCTTTCTTT CASSLNGRTNTEAFF
. TRBJ2-5 TRBV19 TRBD1 TGTGCCAGTAGCTTAGGGGACAGGGGCCAAGAGACCCAGTACTTC CASSLGDRGQETQYF